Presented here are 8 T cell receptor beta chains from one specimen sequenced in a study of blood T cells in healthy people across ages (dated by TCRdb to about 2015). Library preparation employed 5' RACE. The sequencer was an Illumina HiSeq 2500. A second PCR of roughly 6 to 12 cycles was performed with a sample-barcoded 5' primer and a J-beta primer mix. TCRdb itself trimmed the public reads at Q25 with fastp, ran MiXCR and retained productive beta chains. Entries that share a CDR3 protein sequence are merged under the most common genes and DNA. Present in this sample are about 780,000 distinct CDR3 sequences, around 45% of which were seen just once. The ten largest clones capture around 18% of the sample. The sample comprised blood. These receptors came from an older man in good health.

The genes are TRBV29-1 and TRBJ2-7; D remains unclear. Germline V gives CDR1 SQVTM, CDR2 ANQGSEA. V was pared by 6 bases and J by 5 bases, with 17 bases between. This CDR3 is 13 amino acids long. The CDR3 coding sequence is TGCAGCGTCGCGGACGGACCCCCGGACGAGCAGTACTTC. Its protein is CSVADGPPDEQYF.

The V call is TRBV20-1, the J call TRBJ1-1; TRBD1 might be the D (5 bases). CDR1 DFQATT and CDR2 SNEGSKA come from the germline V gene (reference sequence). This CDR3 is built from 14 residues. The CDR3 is CRAEDDSLHREAFF. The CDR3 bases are TGCAGGGCAGAAGATGACAGCCTCCACCGTGAAGCTTTCTTT.

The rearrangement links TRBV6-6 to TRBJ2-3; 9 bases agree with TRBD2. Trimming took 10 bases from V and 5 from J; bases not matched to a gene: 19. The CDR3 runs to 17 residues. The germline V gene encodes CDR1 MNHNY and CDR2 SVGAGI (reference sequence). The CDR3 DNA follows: TGTGCCACTCGACTAAATCCGCTAGCGGGGTTGGGAGATACGCAGTATTTT. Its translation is CATRLNPLAGLGDTQYF.

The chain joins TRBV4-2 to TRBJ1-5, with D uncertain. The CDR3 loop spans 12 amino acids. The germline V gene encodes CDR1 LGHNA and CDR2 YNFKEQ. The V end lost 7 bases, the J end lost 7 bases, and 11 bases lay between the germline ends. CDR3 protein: CASNLLGQPQHF. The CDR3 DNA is TGTGCCAGCAACCTGCTGGGGCAGCCCCAGCATTTT.

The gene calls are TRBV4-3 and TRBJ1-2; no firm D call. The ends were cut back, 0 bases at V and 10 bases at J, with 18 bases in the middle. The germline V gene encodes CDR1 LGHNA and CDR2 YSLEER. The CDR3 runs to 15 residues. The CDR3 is CASSQDLARWGDYTF. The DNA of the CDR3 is TGCGCCAGCAGCCAAGATCTGGCGAGATGGGGTGACTACACCTTC.

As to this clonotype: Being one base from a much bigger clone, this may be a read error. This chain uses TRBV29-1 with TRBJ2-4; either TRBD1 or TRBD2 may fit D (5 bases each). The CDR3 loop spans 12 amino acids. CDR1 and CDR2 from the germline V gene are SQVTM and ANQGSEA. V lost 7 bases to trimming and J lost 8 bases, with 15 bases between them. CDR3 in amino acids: CSAGTCGDIQYF. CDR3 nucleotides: TGCAGCGCCGGGACCTGCGGAGACATTCAGTACTTC.

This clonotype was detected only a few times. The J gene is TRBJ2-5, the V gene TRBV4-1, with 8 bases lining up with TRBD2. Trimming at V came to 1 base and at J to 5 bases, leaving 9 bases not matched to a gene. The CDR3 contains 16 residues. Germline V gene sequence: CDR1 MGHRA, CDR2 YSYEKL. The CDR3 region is CASSQGLAGLIETQYF. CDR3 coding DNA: TGCGCCAGCAGCCAAGGGTTAGCGGGACTTATTGAGACCCAGTACTTC.

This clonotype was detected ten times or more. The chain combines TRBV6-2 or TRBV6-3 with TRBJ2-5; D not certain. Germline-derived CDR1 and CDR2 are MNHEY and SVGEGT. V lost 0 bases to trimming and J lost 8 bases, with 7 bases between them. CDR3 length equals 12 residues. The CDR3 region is CASSYSAETQYF. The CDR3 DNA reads TGTGCCAGCAGTTACTCGGCGGAAACCCAGTACTTC.